The rows below give T cell receptor beta chains drawn from one sample of a study of cytomegalovirus exposure and HLA in healthy donors. Repertoires were generated with immunoSEQ multiplex PCR, while TCRdb's copy carries only in-frame clones and drops some. The sample has around 82,000 clones, about 78% seen once. Source material: PBMCs. These receptors originate from a male donor in good health and CMV-seropositive. The CDR3 runs from the conserved cysteine through the conserved F or W. Fields, in order: V gene, clone size, D gene, J gene, CDR3 DNA, CDR3 protein. A D gene is named only where the DNA matches it firmly. The listing skips clone size in some rows; elsewhere it reads once, few, many or a size class.

TRBV4-1	-	-	TRBJ1-2	TGCGCCAGCAGCCAAGCCTCCTACTATGGCTACACCTTC	CASSQASYYGYTF
TRBV7-2	-	-	TRBJ2-7	TGTGCCAGCAGCCCTAGCCCCCCGGGCGCATCCTCCTACGAGCAGTACTTC	CASSPSPPGASSYEQYF
TRBV5-4	-	TRBD2	TRBJ2-1	TGTGCCAGCAGGCGCGGGGGATCCTACAATGAGCAGTTCTTC	CASRRGGSYNEQFF
TRBV2	-	TRBD1	TRBJ1-4	TGTGCCAGCAGTCCAGACAGGGGCTCTAATGAAAAACTGTTTTTT	CASSPDRGSNEKLFF
TRBV2	-	TRBD1	TRBJ2-1	TGTGCCAGCAGTGCCGGGACAGGGGGCCGGGGTGAGCAGTTCTTC	CASSAGTGGRGEQFF
TRBV25-1	-	-	TRBJ2-1	TGTGCCAGCAGTGTGGGGAGCTCCTACAATGAGCAGTTCTTC	CASSVGSSYNEQFF
TRBV2	-	-	TRBJ2-7	TGTGCCAGCACCCGAGGCGGCGAGCAGTACTTC	CASTRGGEQYF
TRBV4-3	-	TRBD2	TRBJ2-7	TGCGCCAGCAGCCAAGGGGTCGTTGGAGCGGGGGGATCCTACGAGCAGTACTTC	CASSQGVVGAGGSYEQYF
TRBV29-1	-	-	TRBJ2-7	TGCAGCGTTGAATATCAGGATTCCTACGAGCAGTACTTC	CSVEYQDSYEQYF
TRBV10-3	few	-	TRBJ1-1	TGTGCCACCACGACCCTAATCGGGGACACTGAAGCTTTCTTT	CATTTLIGDTEAFF
TRBV19	once	-	TRBJ2-1	TGTGCCAGCGCGTCTTCTACGGGAATATCCTACAATGAGCAGTTCTTC	CASASSTGISYNEQFF
TRBV7-2	-	-	TRBJ2-5	TGTGCCAGCAGCTTAGCCCCAAGGAGGCGTCCCCAAGAGACCCAGTACTTC	CASSLAPRRRPQETQYF
TRBV19	-	-	TRBJ1-5	TGTGCCAGTAGTATCCATTTCCGCGGGACTTTTAGCAATCAGCCCCAGCATTTT	CASSIHFRGTFSNQPQHF
TRBV6-5	-	-	TRBJ1-1	TGTGCCAGCAGTCTCAAGGGGGTGAACACTGAAGCTTTCTTT	CASSLKGVNTEAFF
TRBV6-6	few	TRBD1	TRBJ1-4	TGTGCCAGCAGGCCGGACAGGGCGTTGAGGTGGGAAAAACTGTTTTTT	CASRPDRALRWEKLFF
TRBV7-3	-	TRBD1	TRBJ2-2	TGTGCCAGCAGACCTACAGGGGTTACCGGGGAGCTGTTTTTT	CASRPTGVTGELFF
TRBV18	-	TRBD1	TRBJ2-7	TGTGCCAGCTCAAGACAGGGCCTCGAGCAGTACTTC	CASSRQGLEQYF
TRBV20-1	-	-	TRBJ2-7	TGCAGGCCCGGACTAACCGAGCAGTACTTC	CRPGLTEQYF
TRBV9	-	TRBD1	TRBJ1-2	TGTGCCAGCAGCACCGGGACAGGGGGCCTCTATGGCTACACCTTC	CASSTGTGGLYGYTF
TRBV6-1	-	TRBD2	TRBJ2-1	TGTGCCAGCAGTGAGGTCGCTAGCGGGTACAATGAGCAGTTCTTC	CASSEVASGYNEQFF
TRBV30	-	-	TRBJ2-7	TGTGCCTGGAGTCCGGGGTCCTACGAGCAGTACTTC	CAWSPGSYEQYF
TRBV6-5	few	TRBD1	TRBJ1-2	TGTGCCAGCAGTTACTCGAGAACAGGGGGCGGCTATGGCTACACCTTC	CASSYSRTGGGYGYTF
TRBV25-1	-	-	TRBJ2-2	TGTGCCAGCACCGAGCAAACAAAAGGGGCGCCCGGGGAGCTGTTTTTT	CASTEQTKGAPGELFF
TRBV4-1	-	TRBD2	TRBJ2-1	TGCGCCAGCAGCCAAGGTGAGACTAGCGTTTACAATGAGCAGTTCTTC	CASSQGETSVYNEQFF
TRBV2	-	-	TRBJ1-5	TGTGCCAGTGGGAGGGATAGCAATCAGCCCCAGCATTTT	CASGRDSNQPQHF
TRBV2	-	-	TRBJ2-3	TGTGCCAGCAGTGCCCTAACCGGCACAGATACGCAGTATTTT	CASSALTGTDTQYF
TRBV11-2	-	-	TRBJ2-7	TGTGCCAGCAGTTTTTTTAGGCAGAAGGCGGCCTACGAGCAGTACTTC	CASSFFRQKAAYEQYF
TRBV4-2	-	-	TRBJ1-5	TGTGCCAGCAGCCCCGGCGGGGGTGATCAGCCCCAGCATTTT	CASSPGGGDQPQHF
TRBV7-3	-	-	TRBJ2-2	TGTGCCAGCAGCTTAATGGGGAGCACCGGGGAGCTGTTTTTT	CASSLMGSTGELFF
TRBV7-2	-	TRBD1	TRBJ1-5	TGTGCCAGCAGTCCCACAGGGGCCCTTCGAAGCAATCAGCCCCAGCATTTT	CASSPTGALRSNQPQHF
TRBV7-7	-	-	TRBJ2-3	TGTGCTAGCAGCCCTGGCGTAGCCGTGGATACGCAGTATTTT	CASSPGVAVDTQYF
TRBV19	-	TRBD2	TRBJ2-7	TGTGCCAGTAGTATGGGTGGGAGGGCCTCCACCGAGCAGTACTTC	CASSMGGRASTEQYF
TRBV19	-	TRBD1	TRBJ1-1	TGTGCCAGTAGTCTAGGACAGGAGATGAACACTGAAGCTTTCTTT	CASSLGQEMNTEAFF
TRBV5-1	-	TRBD2	TRBJ2-7	TGCGCCAGCAGCAGCATAGCGGGGGGATCCTACGAGCAGTACTTC	CASSSIAGGSYEQYF
TRBV11-2	-	TRBD1	TRBJ2-4	TGTGCTTCCCGGGACAGGGGAAACATTCAGTACTTC	CASRDRGNIQYF
TRBV6-5	-	TRBD2	TRBJ2-7	TGTGCCAGCAGTGGACTAGCGGGGAGCTCCTACGAGCAGTACTTC	CASSGLAGSSYEQYF
TRBV11-2	-	-	TRBJ2-3	TGTGCCAGCGAGCTTATTAGACAGACCTTCACAGATACGCAGTATTTT	CASELIRQTFTDTQYF
TRBV18	once	TRBD1	TRBJ2-7	TGTGCCAGCTCACCGGGACAGGGGAAAGGGGAGCAGTACTTC	CASSPGQGKGEQYF
TRBV28	-	-	TRBJ2-2	TGTGCCAGCAGTCTGGGGCTCTTAACCGGGGAGCTGTTTTTT	CASSLGLLTGELFF
TRBV5-4	-	TRBD1	TRBJ2-7	TGTGCCAGCAGCTTAAAGGACAGGTCTCCCTACGAGCAGTACTTC	CASSLKDRSPYEQYF